What follows describes a single T cell receptor (beta chain). What it binds is unknown. The CDR3 is 15 residues long. In germline, CDR1 is LNHDA, CDR2 SQIVND (reference sequence). V lost 1 base to trimming and J lost 6 bases, with 13 bases between them. Some clones are missing from TCRdb's copy, which holds only in-frame ones; the method was immunoSEQ multiplex PCR. This sample has more than 15,000 clones, with less than 65% found just once. This sample stems from a study of radiation and T cells in renal cell carcinoma. Study findings and constraints: Top 100 clonotypes averaged approximately 54% in irradiated versus approximately 45% in nephrectomy-only tumors.

Treatment in this sample: 15 Gy SBRT to primary tumor, nephrectomy 4 weeks later. The J gene is TRBJ1-5, the V gene TRBV19; maybe TRBD1 (5 bases). Source: tumor tissue, taken from a patient whose treatment included radiotherapy and nephrectomy. The receptor comes from a man in his forties or fifties with renal cell carcinoma. As DNA, the CDR3 is TGTGCCAGTAGTATAGTTCTGGGGCAAGGTCAGCCCCAGCATTTT. Translation gives CASSIVLGQGQPQHF.